Shown below are 4 T cell receptor beta chains from a single sample sequenced in a study of T cell clonality in common variable immunodeficiency. The repertoire was sequenced with immunoSEQ multiplex PCR; TCRdb's copy has only in-frame clones and lacks some. The sample has some 38,000 clones, none seen only once. The sample taken for sequencing was peripheral blood mononuclear cells. These TCRs come from a person between 18 and 75 years old in good health.

In this sample, this clone turned up many times. With the read ending 3 residues before the CDR3 end, the germline J gene is used to fill in that end. The rearrangement joins TRBV20-1 to TRBJ1-1; D is unresolved. This CDR3 is built from 14 residues. Trimming took off 3 bases at V and 5 bases at J, with 16 bases between the two ends. Germline assignment: CDR1 DFQATT and CDR2 SNEGSKA (reference sequence). CDR3 bases read: TGCAGTGCTAGGGGGAGCGGGAGCTTTACTGAA. Encoded protein: CSARGSGSFTE. Given in full, the CDR3 is CSARGSGSFTEAFF.

This clone was observed a few times. The read terminates 3 residues before the CDR3 end, so the remaining end is supplied by the germline J gene. The J gene is TRBJ1-5, the V gene TRBV20-1; a possible D gene is TRBD1 (5 bases). Trimming removed 0 bases at V and 4 bases at J, with 16 bases between. Per the germline V gene, CDR1 is DFQATT and CDR2 is SNEGSKA (reference sequence). CDR3 length equals 16 residues. CDR3 amino acids: CSARDSRGALNQPQHF. The covered CDR3 bases are TGCAGTGCTAGAGATAGTCGCGGGGCCCTAAATCAGCCC.

This clone appeared many times. The observed sequence ends 3 residues before the CDR3 terminus, with the missing tail filled in from the germline J gene. The chain has TRBV19 and TRBJ2-1; 9 bases fit TRBD2. The germline V gene has CDR1 LNHDA and CDR2 SQIVND (reference sequence). The CDR3 sequence is 18 residues long. The V gene end was trimmed by 0 bases and the J gene end by 3 bases; junction bases not matched to a gene: 9. The CDR3 sequence is CASSIEGPSGNVYNEQFF. CDR3 DNA (partial): TGTGCCAGTAGTATAGAGGGGCCTAGCGGGAATGTCTACAATGAG.

This clone was seen more than once but under ten times. The read terminates 3 residues before the CDR3 end, so the remaining end is supplied by the germline J gene. This sequence joins TRBV19 and TRBJ1-1, with D unresolved. Germline CDR1 is LNHDA and CDR2 is SQIVND (reference sequence). The CDR3 is 15 amino acids. The DNA read from the CDR3 is TGTGCCAGTAGTATTCGACTAGCGGGAGAGGATGAG. As protein: CASSIRLAGEDE. The complete CDR3 protein is CASSIRLAGEDEAFF.